Each of the 30 T cell receptor beta chains below was sequenced from the same sample in a study of neoadjuvant anti-PD-1 for oral cavity cancer. Regarding time point: after neoadjuvant nivolumab, at surgical resection. Libraries were prepared by immunoSEQ multiplex PCR; TCRdb keeps only in-frame clonotypes and omits some of them. The table includes 73,000 or so clones, 80% to 90% detected once. Specimen: PBMCs, collected after nivolumab (anti-PD-1) treatment. Source of these receptors: a person aged 40 to 85 with oral cavity squamous cell carcinoma.

The chain links TRBV7-2 to TRBJ2-3, with 7 bases lining up with TRBD1. The V segment lost 5 bases and the J segment 2 bases; nucleotides outside the gene matches: 7. Germline V gives CDR1 SGHTA, CDR2 FQGNSA. The CDR3 is 15 residues long. The CDR3: CASSRQGQPTDTQYF. CDR3 nucleotides: TGTGCCAGCAGCCGACAGGGACAGCCCACAGATACGCAGTATTTT.

In DNA, the CDR3 is TGTGCCAGCAGCTTGGAGGGGCAGGTAGCTTTCTTT. Its protein product is CASSLEGQVAFF. This rearrangement joins TRBV11-2 to TRBJ1-1, with D possibly being TRBD1 (5 bases). The CDR3 totals 12 residues. From germline, CDR1 is SGHAT and CDR2 FQNNGV. With 3 bases removed from V and 10 bases from J, the gap between germline ends came to 12 bases.

The V and J genes are TRBV6-1 and TRBJ1-4; D is unclear. Deletions cut 6 bases from V and 0 bases from J, with 8 bases between. The germline V gene encodes CDR1 MNHNS and CDR2 SASEGT. The CDR3 has 14 amino acids. As DNA, the CDR3 is TGTGCCAGCAGGCCGGACGCAACTAATGAAAAACTGTTTTTT. It encodes CASRPDATNEKLFF.

The chain recombines TRBV30 with TRBJ2-3, with D perhaps matching TRBD2 (5 bases). CDR1 and CDR2 (germline): GTSNPN, SVGIG (reference sequence). The V end was cut by 2 bases, the J end by 2 bases, with 14 bases between. The CDR3 is made up of 15 amino acids. Written as DNA, the CDR3 is TGTGCCTGGAGTCGCCGGGGAAGGCTCACAGATACGCAGTATTTT. Translating it yields CAWSRRGRLTDTQYF.

This clone was counted a few times. The chain uses TRBV30 and TRBJ2-7, with 7 bases fitting TRBD2. V dropped 2 bases and J dropped 3; count of bases not matched to a gene: 10. The CDR3 contains 15 residues. Germline-derived CDR1 and CDR2 are GTSNPN and SVGIG (reference sequence). CDR3 amino acids: CAWSHGGTIVYEQYF. CDR3 coding DNA: TGTGCCTGGAGTCACGGGGGGACTATCGTCTACGAGCAGTACTTC.

This clone is medium-sized (0.01 to 0.1%) within its sample. The CDR3 DNA reads TGTGCCAGCAGTGCCTTGGGGAGAGATACGCAGTATTTT. Protein sequence: CASSALGRDTQYF. The chain is built from TRBV28 and TRBJ2-3, with TRBD2 as a possible D gene (5 bases). The germline V gene has CDR1 MDHEN and CDR2 SYDVKM. The CDR3 loop spans 13 amino acids. V gave up 5 bases and J gave up 5 bases, with 11 bases separating them.

This clone was counted once. CDR3 nucleotide sequence: TGTGCCAGCAGTTTTATGGACAGGCCTTACAATGAGCAGTTCTTC. Protein sequence: CASSFMDRPYNEQFF. This sequence joins TRBV27 and TRBJ2-1, with 7 bases matching TRBD1. Germline CDR1 and CDR2: MNHEY and SMNVEV (reference sequence). The J segment lost 4 bases and the V segment lost 3 bases, leaving 6 bases of the junction unmatched. The CDR3 runs 15 residues.

This clone was counted once. This sequence joins TRBV29-1 and TRBJ2-1, with D unclear. The germline V gene has CDR1 SQVTM and CDR2 ANQGSEA. This CDR3 region has 14 residues. V lost 2 bases and J 0 bases, leaving 8 bases between the germline ends. The CDR3 coding sequence is TGCAGCGTTGAATTAGGGCCCTCCTACAATGAGCAGTTCTTC. It yields the protein CSVELGPSYNEQFF.

The chain uses TRBV6-1 and TRBJ2-3; D is possibly TRBD1 or TRBD2 (6 bases each). Trimming removed 7 bases at V and 0 bases at J, with 11 bases between. CDR3 length equals 14 residues. CDR1 and CDR2 from the germline V gene are MNHNS and SASEGT. CDR3 sequence: CASTGGPSTDTQYF. The CDR3 DNA reads TGTGCCAGCACCGGGGGCCCTAGCACAGATACGCAGTATTTT.

The CDR3 loop is CSARWVGEAFF. CDR3 nucleotide sequence: TGCAGTGCTAGGTGGGTGGGAGAAGCTTTCTTT. The rearrangement joins TRBV20-1 to TRBJ1-1; D remains unclear. The CDR3 runs to 11 residues. CDR1 is DFQATT and CDR2 is SNEGSKA in the germline V gene (reference sequence). The V end was cut by 3 bases, the J end by 8 bases, with 10 bases between.

This chain connects TRBV9 to TRBJ2-1, with 7 bases identical to TRBD2. CDR3 size: 15 residues. With V trimmed by 3 bases and J by 4 bases, 7 bases remained unmatched. CDR1 and CDR2 from the germline V gene are SGDLS and YYNGEE. The CDR3 DNA reads as TGTGCCAGCAGCGCCGGAGGACTAGGTTACAATGAGCAGTTCTTC. Residues: CASSAGGLGYNEQFF.

V and J are TRBV6-6 and TRBJ2-2; TRBD1 agrees at 8 bases. This CDR3 comprises 13 residues. J gave up 6 bases and V 6 bases, and 3 bases lay outside the gene matches. Germline assignment: CDR1 MNHNY and CDR2 SVGAGI (reference sequence). In DNA form, the CDR3 reads TGTGCCAGCAGCTTGACAGGGGCCGGGGAGCTGTTTTTT. Amino acid sequence: CASSLTGAGELFF.

The chain couples TRBV28 to TRBJ2-5, with D tentatively TRBD1 or TRBD2 (5 bases each). The germline V gene has CDR1 MDHEN and CDR2 SYDVKM. Between the trimmed V and J ends, which lost 5 bases and 1 base, there was a span of 17 bases. The CDR3 extends over 16 amino acids. CDR3 sequence: CASSGPGAGSQETQYF. The CDR3 nucleotides read TGTGCCAGCAGTGGCCCCGGGGCCGGCAGCCAAGAGACCCAGTACTTC.

CDR3 DNA: TGTGCCAGCAGTTACCCGTCCTACGAGCAGTACTTC. This codes for CASSYPSYEQYF. V usage is TRBV6-6 and J usage is TRBJ2-7, with D uncertain. Germline V gene data show CDR1 as MNHNY and CDR2 as SVGAGI (reference sequence). This CDR3 has 12 amino acids. V lost 2 bases and J lost 1, with 3 bases in between.

V usage is TRBV19 and J usage is TRBJ1-2; D is uncertain. The CDR3 runs 11 residues. CDR1 is LNHDA and CDR2 is SQIVND in the germline V gene (reference sequence). V was cut by 7 bases and J by 4 bases, with 7 bases left in between. CDR3 loop: CASTQGYGYTF. As DNA, the CDR3 is TGTGCCAGTACTCAAGGCTATGGCTACACCTTC.

The rearrangement links TRBV28 to TRBJ1-3, with 7 bases matching TRBD1. This CDR3 region has 15 residues. The V gene end was trimmed by 2 bases and the J gene end by 4 bases; junction bases not matched to a gene: 5. Germline V gene sequence: CDR1 MDHEN, CDR2 SYDVKM. DNA for the CDR3: TGTGCCAGCAGTTTAGAGGGGGCGGGAGGAAACACCATATATTTT. Translating it yields CASSLEGAGGNTIYF.

This chain uses TRBV27 with TRBJ2-7, with TRBD1 identical over 10 bases. This CDR3 contains 16 residues. Germline V gene data show CDR1 as MNHEY and CDR2 as SMNVEV (reference sequence). The V gene end was trimmed by 0 bases and the J gene end by 4 bases; junction bases not matched to a gene: 6. As DNA, the CDR3 is TGTGCCAGCAGTTTATCCTTCATGGGACAGGGGTACGAGCAGTACTTC. This codes for CASSLSFMGQGYEQYF.

The chain uses TRBV4-1 and TRBJ2-5; 9 bases match TRBD1. This CDR3 comprises 15 residues. After removal of 0 bases from V and 1 base from J, the junction contained 0 bases not matched to a gene. Germline assignment: CDR1 MGHRA and CDR2 YSYEKL. CDR3 protein: CASSQETGGQETQYF. The CDR3 bases are TGCGCCAGCAGCCAAGAGACAGGGGGCCAAGAGACCCAGTACTTC.

This chain joins TRBV10-3 and TRBJ2-5; D tentatively reads TRBD1 or TRBD2 (6 bases each). The CDR3 has 16 amino acids. Germline CDR1 ENHRY, CDR2 SYGVKD. V shed 3 bases and J shed 5 bases, with 19 bases lying between them. The CDR3 loop reads CAISDLRGQEEETQYF. The CDR3 bases are TGTGCCATCAGTGACCTCCGGGGGCAGGAAGAGGAGACCCAGTACTTC.

V usage is TRBV6-5 and J usage is TRBJ1-2; 7 bases agree with TRBD1. This CDR3 region has 15 residues. Per germline, CDR1 MNHEY and CDR2 SVGAGI. The junction had 12 bases not matched to a gene; V was cut back by 6 bases and J by 5 bases. DNA of the CDR3: TGTGCCAGCAGCACCAAGCGGACAGGTGATTATGGCTACACCTTC. Residues: CASSTKRTGDYGYTF.

This clone was detected only once. The V call is TRBV11-2, the J call TRBJ1-4; D gene ambiguous. The CDR3 length is 13 residues. V lost 2 bases to trimming and J lost 7 bases, with 8 bases between them. The germline V gene has CDR1 SGHAT and CDR2 FQNNGV. Here the CDR3 DNA reads TGTGCCAGCAGCTTACAAGAGGGTGAAAAACTGTTTTTT. Residues: CASSLQEGEKLFF. Using reference TRBV11-2 and TRBJ1-4 for the parts outside the CDR3, the full variable domain is EAGVAQSPRYKIIEKRQSVAFWCNPISGHATLYWYQQILGQGPKLLIQFQNNGVVDDSQLPKDRFSAERLKGVDSTLKIQPAKLEDSAVYLCASSLQEGEKLFFGSGTQLSVL.

The chain carries TRBV27 and TRBJ2-3; 10 bases are shared with TRBD2. This CDR3 is built from 21 residues. J lost 1 base, V lost 8 bases, and 24 bases had no gene match. Germline CDR1 MNHEY, CDR2 SMNVEV (reference sequence). CDR3 sequence (DNA): TGTGCCAGCTCCTCGAGCGGGAGGGCCCCACTAACAGACCCGGGCACAGATACGCAGTATTTT. Its protein is CASSSSGRAPLTDPGTDTQYF.

This clone has a single count. The chain joins TRBV29-1 to TRBJ2-3; D might be TRBD2 (5 bases). The germline V and J ends were trimmed by 7 bases and 0 bases, with 11 bases remaining between them. Looked up from germline, CDR1 is SQVTM and CDR2 is ANQGSEA. The CDR3 totals 13 residues. The CDR3 sequence is CSGGSGSTDTQYF. CDR3 DNA: TGCAGCGGAGGAAGCGGTAGCACAGATACGCAGTATTTT.

The chain couples TRBV5-1 to TRBJ2-2; the D gene is possibly TRBD1 (6 bases). From germline, CDR1 is SGHRS and CDR2 YFSETQ. The V end was cut by 0 bases, the J end by 5 bases, with 11 bases between. This CDR3 is 15 amino acids long. CDR3: CASSLGVRGTGELFF. In DNA form, the CDR3 reads TGCGCCAGCAGCTTGGGTGTTAGGGGGACCGGGGAGCTGTTTTTT.

The chain joins TRBV30 to TRBJ1-1; D unresolved. V lost 2 bases to trimming and J lost 0 bases, with 10 bases between them. Germline V gene data show CDR1 as GTSNPN and CDR2 as SVGIG (reference sequence). This CDR3 is built from 14 residues. CDR3 protein: CAWSSRGVNTEAFF. The CDR3 DNA reads as TGTGCCTGGAGTTCTCGCGGGGTGAACACTGAAGCTTTCTTT.

The CDR3 region has the DNA TGCAGTGCTTTGGGGGGCCAGCCCCAGCATTTT. It is translated as CSALGGQPQHF. The chain is built from TRBV20-1 and TRBJ1-5; D possibly corresponds to TRBD1 (6 bases). The CDR3 runs 11 residues. Trimming left V 5 bases short and J 7 bases short, with 9 bases between. The V gene's germline CDR1 is DFQATT and CDR2 SNEGSKA (reference sequence).

The V gene is TRBV7-2, the J gene TRBJ2-7; no definite D call. CDR3 length: 13 amino acids. Germline V gives CDR1 SGHTA, CDR2 FQGNSA. V was trimmed by 0 bases and J by 3 bases, leaving 6 bases between them. The CDR3 bases are TGTGCCAGCAGCTTAGCGGGCAACTACGAGCAGTACTTC. Its translation: CASSLAGNYEQYF.

This chain uses TRBV28 with TRBJ1-5, with a possible D match to TRBD1 (6 bases). Trimming removed 6 bases at V and 6 bases at J, with 12 bases between. This CDR3 has 13 residues. Germline assignment: CDR1 MDHEN and CDR2 SYDVKM. CDR3 nucleotide sequence: TGTGCCAGCAGCACAGGGCAGGCTCAGCCCCAGCATTTT. Translated, it gives CASSTGQAQPQHF.

The chain has TRBV10-2 and TRBJ1-5; D is unresolved. Germline CDR1 and CDR2: WSHSY and SAAADI. The ends were cut back, 5 bases at V and 0 bases at J, with 11 bases in the middle. CDR3 length: 15 amino acids. CDR3 DNA sequence: TGCGCCAGCAGTCCCGGGCCGTATAGCAATCAGCCCCAGCATTTT. Translating it yields CASSPGPYSNQPQHF.

The chain is built from TRBV29-1 and TRBJ1-1; 10 bases fit TRBD1. Germline V gene sequence: CDR1 SQVTM, CDR2 ANQGSEA. This CDR3 has 14 residues. Germline trimming cut 7 bases from V and 0 bases from J; bases unmatched to any gene: 5. CDR3: CSGLDRGLNTEAFF. DNA for the CDR3: TGCAGCGGACTGGACAGGGGGTTGAACACTGAAGCTTTCTTT.